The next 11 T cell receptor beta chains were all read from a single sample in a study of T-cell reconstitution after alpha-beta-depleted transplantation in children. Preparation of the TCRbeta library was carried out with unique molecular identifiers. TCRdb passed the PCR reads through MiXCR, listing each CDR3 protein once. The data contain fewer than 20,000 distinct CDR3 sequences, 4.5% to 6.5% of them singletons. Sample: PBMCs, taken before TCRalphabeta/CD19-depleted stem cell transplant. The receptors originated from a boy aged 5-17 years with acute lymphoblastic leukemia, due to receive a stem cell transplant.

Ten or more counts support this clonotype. CDR3 amino acids: CASSLRAGLTYNEQFF. The CDR3 region has the DNA TGTGCCAGCAGCTTAAGGGCAGGATTAACCTACAATGAGCAGTTCTTC. This rearrangement joins TRBV11-3 to TRBJ2-1; D gene ambiguous. The CDR3 loop spans 16 amino acids. Per the germline V gene, CDR1 is SGHNT and CDR2 is YENEEA. V was clipped by 2 bases and J by 2 bases, with 13 bases between them. Drawing the rest from reference TRBV11-3 and TRBJ2-1, the complete variable domain is EAGVVQSPRYKIIEKKQPVAFWCNPISGHNTLYWYLQNLGQGPELLIRYENEEAVDDSQLPKDRFSAERLKGVDSTLKIQPAELGDSAVYLCASSLRAGLTYNEQFFGPGTRLTVL.

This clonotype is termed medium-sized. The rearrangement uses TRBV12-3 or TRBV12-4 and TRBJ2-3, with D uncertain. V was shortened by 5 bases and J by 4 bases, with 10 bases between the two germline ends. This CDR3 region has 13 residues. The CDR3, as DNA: TGTGCCAGCAGTCCTCTACCAGCAGATACGCAGTATTTT. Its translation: CASSPLPADTQYF.

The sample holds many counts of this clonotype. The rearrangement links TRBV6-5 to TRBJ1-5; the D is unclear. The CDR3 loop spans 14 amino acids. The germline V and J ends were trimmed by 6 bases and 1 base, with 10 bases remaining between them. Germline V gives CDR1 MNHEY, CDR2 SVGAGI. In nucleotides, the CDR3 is TGTGCCAGCAGCCCCCATTACAGCAATCAGCCCCAGCATTTT. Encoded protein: CASSPHYSNQPQHF.

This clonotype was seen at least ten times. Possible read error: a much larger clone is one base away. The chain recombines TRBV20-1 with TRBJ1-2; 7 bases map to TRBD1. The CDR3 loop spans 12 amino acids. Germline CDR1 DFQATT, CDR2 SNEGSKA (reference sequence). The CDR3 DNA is TGCAATGCCGCTGACAGGGACTATGGCTACACCTTC. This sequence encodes CNAADRDYGYTF.

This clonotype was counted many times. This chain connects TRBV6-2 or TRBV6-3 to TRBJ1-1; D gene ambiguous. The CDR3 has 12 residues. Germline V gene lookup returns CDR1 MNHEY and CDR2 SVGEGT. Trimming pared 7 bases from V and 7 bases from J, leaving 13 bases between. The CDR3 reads CASTRLTSEAFF. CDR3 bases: TGTGCCAGCACCCGCCTTACGAGTGAAGCTTTCTTT.

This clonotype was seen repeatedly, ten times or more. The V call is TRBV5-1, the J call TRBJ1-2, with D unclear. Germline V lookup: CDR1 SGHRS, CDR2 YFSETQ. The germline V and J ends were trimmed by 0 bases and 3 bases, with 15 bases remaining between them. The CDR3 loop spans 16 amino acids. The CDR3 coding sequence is TGCGCCAGCAGCTTGGCCTCCGGGGATGGCTACTATGGCTACACCTTC. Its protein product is CASSLASGDGYYGYTF.

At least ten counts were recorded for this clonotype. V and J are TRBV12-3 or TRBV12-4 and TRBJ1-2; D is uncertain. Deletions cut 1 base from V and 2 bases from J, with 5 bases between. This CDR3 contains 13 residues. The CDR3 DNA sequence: TGTGCCAGCAGTTTAGGGCGGAACTATGGCTACACCTTC. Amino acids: CASSLGRNYGYTF.

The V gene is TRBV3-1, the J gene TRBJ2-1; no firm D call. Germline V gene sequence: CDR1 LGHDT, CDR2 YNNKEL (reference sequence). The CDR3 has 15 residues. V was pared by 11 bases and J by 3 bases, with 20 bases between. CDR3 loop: CACCTPGPSYNEQFF. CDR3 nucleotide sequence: TGTGCCTGCTGCACGCCCGGCCCTAGCTACAATGAGCAGTTCTTC.

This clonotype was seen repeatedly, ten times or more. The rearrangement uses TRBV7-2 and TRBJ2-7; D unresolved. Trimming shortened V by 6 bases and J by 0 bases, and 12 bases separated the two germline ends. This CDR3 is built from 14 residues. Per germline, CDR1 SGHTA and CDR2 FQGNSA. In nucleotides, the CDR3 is TGTGCCAGCAGTCCCGTCACGTCCTCCTACGAGCAGTACTTC. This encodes CASSPVTSSYEQYF.

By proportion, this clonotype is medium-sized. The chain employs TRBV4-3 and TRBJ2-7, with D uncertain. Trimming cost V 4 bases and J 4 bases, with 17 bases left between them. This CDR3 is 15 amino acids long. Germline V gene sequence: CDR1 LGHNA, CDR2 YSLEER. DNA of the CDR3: TGCGCCAGCAGCCCCACTCTCCCTTCCACGTACGAGCAGTACTTC. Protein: CASSPTLPSTYEQYF.

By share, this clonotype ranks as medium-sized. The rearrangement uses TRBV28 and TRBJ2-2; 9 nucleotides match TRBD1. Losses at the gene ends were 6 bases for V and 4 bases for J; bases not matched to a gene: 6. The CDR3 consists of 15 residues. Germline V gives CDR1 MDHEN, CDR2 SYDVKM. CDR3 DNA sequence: TGTGCCAGCAGAGTCGACAGGGGGGCCACCGGGGAGCTGTTTTTT. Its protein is CASRVDRGATGELFF.